A single sample gave rise to the 6 T cell receptor beta chains below, sequenced in a study of OX40 agonist ivuxolimab in advanced cancers. TCRdb's table, derived via immunoSEQ multiplex PCR, lists solely in-frame clones and lacks some. The table includes 55,000 to 85,000 clones, roughly 80% detected once. The material sequenced was CD4+ or CD8+ T cells sorted from blood, taken in a trial of the OX40 agonist ivuxolimab. The origin of the receptors is an adult with an advanced solid tumor such as melanoma, head and neck, liver or kidney cancer.

The chain couples TRBV5-1 to TRBJ2-3; the match to TRBD2 covers 8 bases. This CDR3 comprises 15 residues. Germline-derived CDR1 and CDR2 are SGHRS and YFSETQ. With V trimmed by 3 bases and J by 6 bases, 9 bases remained unmatched. DNA for the CDR3: TGCGCCAGCAGCTCCGGATCGGGGGGGCACGATACGCAGTATTTT. It yields the protein CASSSGSGGHDTQYF. The variable domain in full, completed from reference TRBV5-1 and TRBJ2-3, reads KAGVTQTPRYLIKTRGQQVTLSCSPISGHRSVSWYQQTPGQGLQFLFEYFSETQRNKGNFPGRFSGRQFSNSRSEMNVSTLELGDSALYLCASSSGSGGHDTQYFGPGTRLTVL.

This clone has more than one count but fewer than ten. The V gene is TRBV7-9, the J gene TRBJ1-1, with D possibly being TRBD1 (6 bases). CDR1 and CDR2 (germline): SEHNR, FQNEAQ (reference sequence). V gave up 8 bases and J gave up 5 bases, with 18 bases separating them. There are 14 residues in the CDR3. CDR3 nucleotide sequence: TGTGCCAGCGGGGGGCACAGGGTGAGAACTGAAGCTTTCTTT. Encoded protein: CASGGHRVRTEAFF. Using reference TRBV7-9 and TRBJ1-1 for the parts outside the CDR3, the full variable domain is DTGVSQNPRHKITKRGQNVTFRCDPISEHNRLYWYRQTLGQGPEFLTYFQNEAQLEKSRLLSDRFSAERPKGSFSTLEIQRTEQGDSAMYLCASGGHRVRTEAFFGQGTRLTVV.

V and J are TRBV20-1 and TRBJ1-1, with 8 positions matching TRBD1. V dropped 2 bases and J dropped 11; count of bases not matched to a gene: 4. Germline V gene data show CDR1 as DFQATT and CDR2 as SNEGSKA (reference sequence). The CDR3 extends over 11 amino acids. CDR3 protein: CSARTQGAAFF. CDR3 bases: TGCAGTGCTAGAACCCAGGGGGCTGCTTTCTTT.

The J gene is TRBJ1-1, the V gene TRBV9; possibly TRBD1 for D (5 bases). CDR1 and CDR2 (germline): SGDLS, YYNGEE. CDR3 size: 14 residues. V was cut by 3 bases and J by 0 bases, with 9 bases left in between. DNA for the CDR3: TGTGCCAGCAGCGCGGGACCCCTGAACACTGAAGCTTTCTTT. This translates into CASSAGPLNTEAFF.

The rearrangement links TRBV27 to TRBJ1-5; no clear D gene. This CDR3 has 13 amino acids. Germline V gene lookup returns CDR1 MNHEY and CDR2 SMNVEV (reference sequence). Trimming removed 6 bases at V and 4 bases at J, with 10 bases between. The CDR3 bases are TGTGCCAGCAGCCTCGACACTAATCAGCCCCAGCATTTT. Protein product: CASSLDTNQPQHF.

Here the CDR3 DNA reads TGTGCCAGCAGCTTCGCGAGGAGAGGAGGGTACGAGCAGTACTTC. Encoded protein: CASSFARRGGYEQYF. This rearrangement joins TRBV5-6 to TRBJ2-7; the D gene is possibly TRBD2 (6 bases). CDR3 length: 15 amino acids. CDR1 is SGHDT and CDR2 is YYEEEE in the germline V gene. V gave up 2 bases and J gave up 4 bases, with 16 bases separating them.